Listed here are 26 T cell receptor beta chains from one sample, sequenced in a study of blood T cell repertoires in COVID-19. The repertoire was sequenced with immunoSEQ multiplex PCR; TCRdb's copy has only in-frame clones and lacks some. The table lists some 180,000 clones, 81% of them singletons. Sequenced sample: peripheral blood. These receptors came from a woman between 35 and 50 years old with COVID-19, enrolled during active disease.

The J gene is TRBJ2-1, the V gene TRBV19; D possibly corresponds to TRBD2 (6 bases). The V and J ends lost 11 bases and 6 bases respectively, with 20 bases between them. This CDR3 has 14 residues. Looked up from germline, CDR1 is LNHDA and CDR2 is SQIVND (reference sequence). CDR3 coding DNA: TGTGCCGCCTCCTTCCCGGGAGCGTTCAATGAGCAGTTCTTC. Amino acid sequence: CAASFPGAFNEQFF.

The genes are TRBV29-1 and TRBJ1-1, with a weak D call TRBD1 (5 bases). The CDR3 extends over 10 amino acids. Trimming cost V 7 bases and J 7 bases, with 10 bases left between them. Germline lookup yields CDR1 SQVTM and CDR2 ANQGSEA. CDR3 amino acids: CSAGTREAFF. The CDR3 nucleotides are TGCAGCGCCGGGACTCGTGAAGCTTTCTTT.

The chain combines TRBV2 with TRBJ1-1; no firm D call. Germline V gene lookup returns CDR1 SNHLY and CDR2 FYNNEI. V dropped 1 base and J dropped 5 bases, with 11 bases sitting between them. This CDR3 has 14 residues. CDR3 sequence reads: CASSEGALTTEAFF. The CDR3 DNA reads as TGTGCCAGCAGTGAAGGGGCGTTAACAACTGAAGCTTTCTTT.

The chain uses TRBV10-1 and TRBJ2-3; D is uncertain. Trimming removed 8 bases at V and 4 bases at J, with 13 bases between. The CDR3 covers 13 residues. From germline, CDR1 is WNHNN and CDR2 SYGVQD (reference sequence). In DNA form, the CDR3 reads TGCGCCAGCTCCGTCGGGTGGGCAGATACGCAGTATTTT. This encodes CASSVGWADTQYF.

The V and J genes are TRBV9 and TRBJ2-5, with a tentative D call TRBD1 (5 bases). V was clipped by 4 bases and J by 5 bases, with 12 bases between them. This CDR3 has 13 residues. Germline CDR1 and CDR2: SGDLS and YYNGEE. The CDR3 nucleotides are TGTGCCAGCAGCCCAGGGAAGACGGAGACCCAGTACTTC. It codes for CASSPGKTETQYF.

This chain connects TRBV7-9 to TRBJ1-1; the match to TRBD1 covers 7 bases. The germline V gene has CDR1 SEHNR and CDR2 FQNEAQ (reference sequence). This CDR3 has 15 residues. With V trimmed by 5 bases and J by 1 base, 7 bases remained unmatched. DNA for the CDR3: TGTGCCAGCAGCGGGATGACAGGGCCGAACACTGAAGCTTTCTTT. It codes for CASSGMTGPNTEAFF.

The chain couples TRBV30 to TRBJ2-5; D ambiguous. CDR1 is GTSNPN and CDR2 is SVGIG in the germline V gene (reference sequence). The germline V and J ends were trimmed by 4 bases and 5 bases, with 23 bases remaining between them. The CDR3 covers 16 residues. The CDR3, as DNA: TGTGCCTGGAAGTTCCAAGCTCGGGTCTTGGGTGAGACCCAGTACTTC. It is translated as CAWKFQARVLGETQYF. Complete variable domain (other parts from reference TRBV30 and TRBJ2-5): SQTIHQWPATLVQPVGSPLSLECTVEGTSNPNLYWYRQAAGRGLQLLFYSVGIGQISSEVPQNLSASRPQDRQFILSSKKLLLSDSGFYLCAWKFQARVLGETQYFGPGTRLLVL.

In its sample, this clone was seen a few times. The chain joins TRBV19 to TRBJ1-1; D is unresolved. Germline V gene data show CDR1 as LNHDA and CDR2 as SQIVND (reference sequence). The CDR3 contains 14 residues. Deletions cut 7 bases from V and 0 bases from J, with 12 bases between. CDR3 protein: CASTHGLLNTEAFF. The CDR3 DNA reads TGTGCCAGTACTCATGGGCTCCTGAACACTGAAGCTTTCTTT. Using reference TRBV19 and TRBJ1-1 for the parts outside the CDR3, the full variable domain is DGGITQSPKYLFRKEGQNVTLSCEQNLNHDAMYWYRQDPGQGLRLIYYSQIVNDFQKGDIAEGYSVSREKKESFPLTVTSAQKNPTAFYLCASTHGLLNTEAFFGQGTRLTVV.

The chain recombines TRBV28 with TRBJ2-3, with D perhaps TRBD2 (6 bases). Trimming cost V 1 base and J 0 bases, with 8 bases left between them. Germline assignment: CDR1 MDHEN and CDR2 SYDVKM. This CDR3 is built from 15 residues. Here the CDR3 DNA reads TGTGCCAGCAGTTTATTAGCGGAGAGCACAGATACGCAGTATTTT. This encodes CASSLLAESTDTQYF.

CDR3 protein: CASSLEGGTSDTFF. Here the CDR3 DNA reads TGTGCCAGCAGCTTAGAAGGTGGGACAAGTGATACTTTCTTT. This rearrangement joins TRBV13 to TRBJ1-1, with D possibly matching TRBD1 (6 bases). This CDR3 has 14 residues. Looked up from germline, CDR1 is PRHDT and CDR2 is FYEKMQ (reference sequence). Trimming stripped 1 base from V and 12 bases from J, with 18 bases between. Together with reference TRBV13 and TRBJ1-1, the CDR3 gives the full variable domain: AAGVIQSPRHLIKEKRETATLKCYPIPRHDTVYWYQQGPGQDPQFLISFYEKMQSDKGSIPDRFSAQQFSDYHSELNMSSLELGDSALYFCASSLEGGTSDTFFGQGTRLTVV.

V gene TRBV6-5 combines with J gene TRBJ2-1; 10 bases match TRBD2. The germline V gene has CDR1 MNHEY and CDR2 SVGAGI. The CDR3 sequence is 13 residues long. With V trimmed by 8 bases and J by 9 bases, 7 bases remained unmatched. The CDR3 region has the DNA TGTGCCAGCCGGACTAGCGGTTGGGGTGAGCAGTTCTTC. As protein: CASRTSGWGEQFF.

This clone appeared a single time. J is TRBJ1-1 and V is TRBV6-6; the D is unclear. Germline CDR1 is MNHNY and CDR2 is SVGAGI (reference sequence). V lost 4 bases to trimming and J lost 1 base, with 4 bases between them. The CDR3 consists of 12 residues. The CDR3 spells CASSSGNTEAFF. CDR3 DNA sequence: TGTGCCAGCAGTTCAGGGAACACTGAAGCTTTCTTT.

The chain links TRBV12-1 to TRBJ2-1; TRBD1 reflects the table's D call only, with no check against the DNA. TRBV12-1 is classified as a pseudogene. There are 17 residues in the CDR3. The CDR3 loop reads CASSFNGWSGSYNEQFF. As DNA, the CDR3 is TGTGCCAGCAGCTTTAACGGGTGGTCAGGGTCCTACAATGAGCAGTTCTTC.

The chain combines TRBV7-9 with TRBJ1-2; 10 nucleotides align to TRBD1. Germline V gives CDR1 SEHNR, CDR2 FQNEAQ (reference sequence). The CDR3 loop spans 12 amino acids. The CDR3 bases are TGTGTCCCGGGACAGGGGAGGGATGGCTACACCTTC. The encoded protein is CVPGQGRDGYTF.

V and J are TRBV9 and TRBJ1-3; perhaps TRBD1 as D (5 bases). The CDR3 spans 12 residues. Germline-derived CDR1 and CDR2 are SGDLS and YYNGEE. Trimming took off 1 base at V and 7 bases at J, with 6 bases between the two ends. The CDR3 region has the DNA TGTGCCAGCAGCGTAAGGGGTAACACCATATATTTT. Its translation is CASSVRGNTIYF.

This clone was found a few times. Other DNA sequences of this sample code for an identical CDR3. V usage is TRBV6-5 and J usage is TRBJ1-2; tentative D call: TRBD1 (5 bases). Germline V gives CDR1 MNHEY, CDR2 SVGAGI. The V and J ends lost 5 bases and 2 bases respectively, with 9 bases between them. The CDR3 is 13 amino acids. CDR3 in DNA: TGTGCCAGCAGTACGGGGGAGAACTATGGCTACACCTTC. It is translated as CASSTGENYGYTF.

This chain connects TRBV2 to TRBJ2-5; D perhaps matches TRBD1 (5 bases). The ends were cut back, 3 bases at V and 2 bases at J, with 13 bases in the middle. The CDR3 has 15 amino acids. Per the germline V gene, CDR1 is SNHLY and CDR2 is FYNNEI. The CDR3 DNA sequence: TGTGCCAGCAGTGATAGGGGAAATCGGCAAGAGACCCAGTACTTC. It codes for CASSDRGNRQETQYF.

The V gene is TRBV7-9, the J gene TRBJ1-6, with TRBD1 matching 7 bases. This CDR3 is 12 amino acids long. With V trimmed by 5 bases and J by 13 bases, 5 bases remained unmatched. Germline assignment: CDR1 SEHNR and CDR2 FQNEAQ (reference sequence). CDR3 coding DNA: TGTGCCAGCAGCGACAGGGATTACCCCCTCCACTTT. It encodes CASSDRDYPLHF.

The V gene is TRBV11-2, the J gene TRBJ2-3; TRBD2 is a possible D gene (6 bases). Germline V CDR1 and CDR2: SGHAT, FQNNGV. This CDR3 is built from 13 residues. V dropped 1 base and J dropped 7 bases, with 9 bases sitting between them. In DNA form, the CDR3 reads TGTGCCAGCAGCTTAGTGGGGGGTTATACGCAGTATTTT. It translates to CASSLVGGYTQYF. The variable domain in full, with the rest retrieved from reference TRBV11-2 and TRBJ2-3, is EAGVAQSPRYKIIEKRQSVAFWCNPISGHATLYWYQQILGQGPKLLIQFQNNGVVDDSQLPKDRFSAERLKGVDSTLKIQPAKLEDSAVYLCASSLVGGYTQYFGPGTRLTVL.

This clone was seen just once. The chain combines TRBV3-1 (or the pseudogene TRBV3-2) with TRBJ1-1, with D unclear. Trimming took off 5 bases at V and 7 bases at J, with 20 bases between the two ends. The V gene's germline CDR1 is LGHDT and CDR2 YNNKEL (reference sequence). The CDR3 is 15 residues long. CDR3 sequence (DNA): TGTGCCAGCAGCACCCTTTCCTTCGACGGAGTTGAAGCTTTCTTT. Protein sequence: CASSTLSFDGVEAFF.

This rearrangement joins TRBV7-9 to TRBJ1-2; D remains unclear. This CDR3 is built from 19 residues. The V end was cut by 1 base, the J end by 2 bases, with 23 bases between. Germline values: CDR1 SEHNR, CDR2 FQNEAQ (reference sequence). CDR3 region: CASSLGPHSNLYTNYGYTF. The CDR3 DNA is TGTGCCAGCAGCTTAGGCCCTCACAGCAACCTATATACCAACTATGGCTACACCTTC.

This chain links TRBV28 with TRBJ2-3; 9 bases are shared with TRBD2. CDR3 size: 14 residues. Trimming removed 7 bases from V and 7 bases from J; junction bases left unmatched: 9. Germline CDR1 MDHEN, CDR2 SYDVKM. Written as DNA, the CDR3 is TGTGCCAGCATCGCCGGGACTAGCAGAAATACGCAGTATTTT. It codes for CASIAGTSRNTQYF.

The V and J genes are TRBV4-2 and TRBJ1-5; no clear D gene. The germline V gene encodes CDR1 LGHNA and CDR2 YNFKEQ. This CDR3 comprises 14 residues. The V gene lost 0 bases and the J gene lost 6 bases, with 9 bases spanning the gap. CDR3: CASSQDGPRQPQHF. The CDR3 DNA is TGTGCCAGCAGCCAAGATGGCCCTCGTCAGCCCCAGCATTTT.

This sequence joins TRBV21-1 and TRBJ1-1. TRBV21-1 is a pseudogene segment. The CDR3 has 19 residues. CDR3 loop: CASSKDLQGPGGMNTEAFF. CDR3 coding DNA: TGTGCCAGCAGCAAAGATCTACAGGGCCCGGGGGGGATGAACACTGAAGCTTTCTTT.

This chain uses TRBV20-1 with TRBJ2-7, with D unclear. CDR1 DFQATT and CDR2 SNEGSKA come from the germline V gene (reference sequence). The CDR3 consists of 11 residues. The V end lost 6 bases, the J end lost 2 bases, and 8 bases lay between the germline ends. In DNA form, the CDR3 reads TGCAGTGCAAGACACACCTACGAGCAGTACTTC. Amino acid sequence: CSARHTYEQYF.

This chain joins TRBV4-2 and TRBJ2-2; D not resolved. Germline lookup yields CDR1 LGHNA and CDR2 YNFKEQ. This CDR3 region has 16 residues. V lost 1 base and J 2 bases, leaving 11 bases between the germline ends. The CDR3 reads CASSQVSAENTGELFF. CDR3 nucleotide sequence: TGTGCCAGCAGCCAAGTTTCGGCGGAAAACACCGGGGAGCTGTTTTTT.